This T cell receptor beta chain came from a study of blood T cell repertoires in COVID-19. Libraries were prepared by immunoSEQ multiplex PCR; TCRdb keeps only in-frame clonotypes and omits some of them. The sample includes hundreds of thousands of clones, 85% to 90% of them seen just once. The CDR3 extends over 14 amino acids. V lost 0 bases, J lost 7 bases, and 3 bases stayed unmatched. The germline V gene encodes CDR1 SGHKS and CDR2 YYEKEE (reference sequence). Sequenced material: peripheral blood. This clonotype was obtained from a woman aged 18-29 years with acute or convalescent COVID-19. The chain is built from TRBV5-5 and TRBJ1-4; 7 bases agree with TRBD1. The DNA of the CDR3 is TGTGCCAGCAGCTTGGACAGGGGAATTGAAAAACTGTTTTTT. This codes for CASSLDRGIEKLFF.